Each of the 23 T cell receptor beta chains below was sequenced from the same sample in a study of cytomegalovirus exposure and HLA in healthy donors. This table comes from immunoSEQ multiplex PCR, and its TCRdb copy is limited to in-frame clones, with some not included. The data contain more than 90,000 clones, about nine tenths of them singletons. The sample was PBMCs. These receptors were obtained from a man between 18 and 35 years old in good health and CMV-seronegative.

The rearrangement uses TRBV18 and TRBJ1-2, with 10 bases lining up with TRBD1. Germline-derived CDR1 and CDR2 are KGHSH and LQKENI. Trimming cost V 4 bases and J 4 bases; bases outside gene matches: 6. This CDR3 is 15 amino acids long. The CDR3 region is CASSLRDRGLYGYTF. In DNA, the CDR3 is TGTGCCAGCTCACTCCGGGACAGGGGTCTCTATGGCTACACCTTC. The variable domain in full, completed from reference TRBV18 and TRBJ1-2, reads NAGVMQNPRHLVRRRGQEARLRCSPMKGHSHVYWYRQLPEEGLKFMVYLQKENIIDESGMPKERFSAEFPKEGPSILRIQQVVRGDSAAYFCASSLRDRGLYGYTFGSGTRLTVV.

The DNA for the CDR3 is TGTGCCAGCGGTAGGGACAGGAACACCGGGGAGCTGTTTTTT. Amino acids: CASGRDRNTGELFF. The V call is TRBV6-5, the J call TRBJ2-2, with TRBD1 matching 7 bases. The CDR3 runs to 14 residues. V trimming: 8 bases; J trimming: 1 base; junction bases outside the gene matches: 4. CDR1 is MNHEY, CDR2 SVGAGI, per germline.

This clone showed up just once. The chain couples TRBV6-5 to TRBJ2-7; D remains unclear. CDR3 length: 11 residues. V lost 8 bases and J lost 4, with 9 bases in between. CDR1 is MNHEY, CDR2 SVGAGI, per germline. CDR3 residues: CASDFPYEQYF. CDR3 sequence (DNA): TGTGCCAGCGACTTCCCATACGAGCAGTACTTC.

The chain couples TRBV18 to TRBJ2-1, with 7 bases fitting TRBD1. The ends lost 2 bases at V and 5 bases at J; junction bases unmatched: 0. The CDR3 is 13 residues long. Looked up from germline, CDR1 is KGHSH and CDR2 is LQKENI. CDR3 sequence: CASSPGTDNEQFF. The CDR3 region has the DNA TGTGCCAGCTCACCAGGGACAGACAATGAGCAGTTCTTC.

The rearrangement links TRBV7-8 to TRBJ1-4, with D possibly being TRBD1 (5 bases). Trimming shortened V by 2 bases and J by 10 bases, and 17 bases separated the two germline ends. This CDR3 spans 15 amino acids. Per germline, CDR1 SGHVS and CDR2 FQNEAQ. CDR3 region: CASSLTRVDSGKLFF. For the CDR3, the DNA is TGTGCCAGCAGCTTAACCAGGGTAGATTCAGGAAAACTGTTTTTT.

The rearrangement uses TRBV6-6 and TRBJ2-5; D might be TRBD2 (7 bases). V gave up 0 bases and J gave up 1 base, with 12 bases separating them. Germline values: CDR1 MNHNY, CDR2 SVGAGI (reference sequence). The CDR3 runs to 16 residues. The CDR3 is CASSYSGGGLQETQYF. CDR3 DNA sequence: TGTGCCAGCAGTTACTCGGGGGGGGGCCTCCAAGAGACCCAGTACTTC.

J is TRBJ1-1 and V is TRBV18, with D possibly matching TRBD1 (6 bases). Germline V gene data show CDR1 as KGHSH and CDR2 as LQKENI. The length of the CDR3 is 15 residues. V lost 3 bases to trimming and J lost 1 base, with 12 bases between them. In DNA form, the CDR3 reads TGTGCCAGCTCACCGGGGACACGCGGGAACACTGAAGCTTTCTTT. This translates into CASSPGTRGNTEAFF.

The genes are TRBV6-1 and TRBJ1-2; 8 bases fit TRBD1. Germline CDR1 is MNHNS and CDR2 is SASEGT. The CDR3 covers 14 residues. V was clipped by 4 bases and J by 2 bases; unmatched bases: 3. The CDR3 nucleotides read TGTGCCAGCAGTGGGGACAGGACGAACTATGGCTACACCTTC. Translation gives CASSGDRTNYGYTF.

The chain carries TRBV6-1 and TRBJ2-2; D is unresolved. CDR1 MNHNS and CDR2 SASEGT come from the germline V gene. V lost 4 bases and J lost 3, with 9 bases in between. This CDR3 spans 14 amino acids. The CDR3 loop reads CASSATMDTGELFF. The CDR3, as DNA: TGTGCCAGCAGTGCCACAATGGACACCGGGGAGCTGTTTTTT.

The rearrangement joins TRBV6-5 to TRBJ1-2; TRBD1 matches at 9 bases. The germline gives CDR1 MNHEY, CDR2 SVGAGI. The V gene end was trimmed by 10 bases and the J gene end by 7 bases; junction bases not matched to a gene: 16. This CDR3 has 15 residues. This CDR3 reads CATQRGKTGGSGYTF. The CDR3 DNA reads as TGTGCCACCCAACGGGGAAAGACAGGGGGGAGTGGCTACACCTTC.

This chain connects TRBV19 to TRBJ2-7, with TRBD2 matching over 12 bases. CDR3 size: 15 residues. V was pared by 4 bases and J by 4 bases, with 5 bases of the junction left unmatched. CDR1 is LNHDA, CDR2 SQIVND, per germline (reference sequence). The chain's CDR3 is CASSTPTSGGYEQYF. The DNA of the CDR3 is TGTGCCAGTAGTACTCCGACTAGCGGGGGTTACGAGCAGTACTTC.

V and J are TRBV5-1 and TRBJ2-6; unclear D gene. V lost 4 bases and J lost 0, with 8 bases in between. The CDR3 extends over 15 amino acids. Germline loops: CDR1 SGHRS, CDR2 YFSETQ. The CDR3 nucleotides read TGCGCCAGCAGCCCTCAGTCCTCTGGGGCCAACGTCCTGACTTTC. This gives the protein CASSPQSSGANVLTF.

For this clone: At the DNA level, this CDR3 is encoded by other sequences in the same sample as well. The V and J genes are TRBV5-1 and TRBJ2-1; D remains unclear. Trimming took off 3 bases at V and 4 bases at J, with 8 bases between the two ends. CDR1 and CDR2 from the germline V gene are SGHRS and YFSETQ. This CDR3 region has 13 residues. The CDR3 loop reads CASSSSAYNEQFF. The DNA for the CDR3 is TGCGCCAGCAGCTCCTCCGCGTACAATGAGCAGTTCTTC.

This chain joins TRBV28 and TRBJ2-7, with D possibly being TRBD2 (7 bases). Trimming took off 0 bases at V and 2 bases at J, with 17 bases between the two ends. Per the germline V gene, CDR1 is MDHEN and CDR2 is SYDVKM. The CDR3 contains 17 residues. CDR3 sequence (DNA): TGTGCCAGCAGTTTATGGGCCGGGGCGGGGGCTACCTACGAGCAGTACTTC. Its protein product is CASSLWAGAGATYEQYF.

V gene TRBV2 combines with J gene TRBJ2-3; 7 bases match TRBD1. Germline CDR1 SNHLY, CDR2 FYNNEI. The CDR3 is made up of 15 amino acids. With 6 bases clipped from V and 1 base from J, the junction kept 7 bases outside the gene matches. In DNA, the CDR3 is TGTGCCAGCAGCCCTCGACAGGGTGGCACAGATACGCAGTATTTT. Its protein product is CASSPRQGGTDTQYF. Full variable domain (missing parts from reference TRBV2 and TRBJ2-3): EPEVTQTPSHQVTQMGQEVILRCVPISNHLYFYWYRQILGQKVEFLVSFYNNEISEKSEIFDDQFSVERPDGSNFTLKIRSTKLEDSAMYFCASSPRQGGTDTQYFGPGTRLTVL.

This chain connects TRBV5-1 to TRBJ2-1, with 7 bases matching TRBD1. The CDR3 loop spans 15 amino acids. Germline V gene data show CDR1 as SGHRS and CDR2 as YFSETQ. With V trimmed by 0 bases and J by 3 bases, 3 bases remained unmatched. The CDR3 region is CASSLAAGGYNEQFF. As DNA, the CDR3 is TGCGCCAGCAGCTTGGCTGCAGGGGGCTACAATGAGCAGTTCTTC.

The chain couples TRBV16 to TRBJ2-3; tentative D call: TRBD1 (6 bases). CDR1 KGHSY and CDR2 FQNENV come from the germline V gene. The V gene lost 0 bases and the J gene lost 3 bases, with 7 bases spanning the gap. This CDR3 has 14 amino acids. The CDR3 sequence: CASSQSQGTDTQYF. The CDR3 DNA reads TGTGCCAGCAGCCAATCACAGGGAACAGATACGCAGTATTTT.

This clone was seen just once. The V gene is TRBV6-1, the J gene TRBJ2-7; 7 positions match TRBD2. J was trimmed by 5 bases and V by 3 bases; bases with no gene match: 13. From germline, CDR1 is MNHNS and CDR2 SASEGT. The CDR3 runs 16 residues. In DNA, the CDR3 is TGTGCCAGCAGTGACCGTAGCGGGTACACCCCCGACGAGCAGTACTTC. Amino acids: CASSDRSGYTPDEQYF.

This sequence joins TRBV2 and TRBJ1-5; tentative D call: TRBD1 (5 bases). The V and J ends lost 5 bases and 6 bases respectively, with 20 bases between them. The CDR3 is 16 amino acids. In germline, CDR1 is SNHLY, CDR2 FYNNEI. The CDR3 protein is CASSPAGTRVGQPQHF. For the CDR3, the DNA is TGTGCCAGCAGTCCCGCGGGGACGCGGGTAGGTCAGCCCCAGCATTTT.

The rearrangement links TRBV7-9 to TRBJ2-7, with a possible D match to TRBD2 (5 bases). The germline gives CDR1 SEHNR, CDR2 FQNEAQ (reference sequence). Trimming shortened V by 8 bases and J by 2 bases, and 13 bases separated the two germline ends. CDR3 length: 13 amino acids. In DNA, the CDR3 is TGTGCCAGCGAAGGGCCGGGAACCTACGAGCAGTACTTC. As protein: CASEGPGTYEQYF.

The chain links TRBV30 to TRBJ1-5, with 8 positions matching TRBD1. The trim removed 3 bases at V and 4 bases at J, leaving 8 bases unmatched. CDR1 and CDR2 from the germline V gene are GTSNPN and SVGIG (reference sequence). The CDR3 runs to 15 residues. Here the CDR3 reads CAWRRTGGENQPQHF. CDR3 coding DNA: TGTGCCTGGAGACGAACAGGGGGAGAGAATCAGCCCCAGCATTTT.

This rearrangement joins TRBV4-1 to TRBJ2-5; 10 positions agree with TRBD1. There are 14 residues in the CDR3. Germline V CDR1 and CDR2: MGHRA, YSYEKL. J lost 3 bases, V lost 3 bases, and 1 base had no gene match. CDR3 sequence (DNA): TGCGCCAGCAGCCACGGACAGGGGGAAGAGACCCAGTACTTC. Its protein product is CASSHGQGEETQYF.

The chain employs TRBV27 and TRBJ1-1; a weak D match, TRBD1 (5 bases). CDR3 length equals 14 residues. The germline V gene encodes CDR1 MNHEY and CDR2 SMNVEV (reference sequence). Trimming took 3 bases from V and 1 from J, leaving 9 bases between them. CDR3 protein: CASSLVRENTEAFF. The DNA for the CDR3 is TGTGCCAGCAGTTTGGTCAGGGAGAACACTGAAGCTTTCTTT.